Shown below are 27 T cell receptor beta chains from a single sample sequenced in a study of OX40 agonist ivuxolimab in advanced cancers. Method: immunoSEQ multiplex PCR; TCRdb's copy keeps in-frame clones and lacks some. The sample shows 36,000 or so clones, about 81% of them seen only once. This specimen consisted of CD4+ or CD8+ T cells sorted from blood, obtained in a trial of the OX40 agonist ivuxolimab. All receptors come from an adult with an advanced solid tumor such as melanoma, head and neck, liver or kidney cancer.

The chain combines TRBV11-1 with TRBJ1-5, with D possibly matching TRBD1 (6 bases). V was shortened by 5 bases and J by 3 bases, with 8 bases between the two germline ends. From germline, CDR1 is SGHAT and CDR2 FQDESV (reference sequence). The CDR3 length is 13 residues. The CDR3 coding sequence is TGTGCCAGCAGCCAGGGGCCCAATCAGCCCCAGCATTTT. Translation gives CASSQGPNQPQHF.

The chain employs TRBV7-2 and TRBJ2-1; D possibly uses TRBD1 or TRBD2 (5 bases each). Germline values: CDR1 SGHTA, CDR2 FQGNSA. V gave up 2 bases and J gave up 3 bases, with 14 bases separating them. The CDR3 covers 16 residues. CDR3 coding DNA: TGTGCCAGCAGCTTATCGTTCGGGGCGGGCTACAATGAGCAGTTCTTC. Translation gives CASSLSFGAGYNEQFF.

V is TRBV7-2 and J is TRBJ2-3; D is uncertain. V was cut by 5 bases and J by 0 bases, with 12 bases left in between. The germline V gene has CDR1 SGHTA and CDR2 FQGNSA. CDR3 length equals 15 residues. The CDR3 protein is CASSTRTSSTDTQYF. CDR3 DNA sequence: TGTGCCAGCAGCACCCGAACTTCTAGCACAGATACGCAGTATTTT. Variable domain in full (rest from reference TRBV7-2 and TRBJ2-3): GAGVSQSPSNKVTEKGKDVELRCDPISGHTALYWYRQSLGQGLEFLIYFQGNSAPDKSGLPSDRFSAERTGGSVSTLTIQRTQQEDSAVYLCASSTRTSSTDTQYFGPGTRLTVL.

The chain is built from TRBV9 and TRBJ1-1; D might be TRBD1 (6 bases). Germline CDR1 and CDR2: SGDLS and YYNGEE. CDR3 length: 14 residues. Trimming cost V 4 bases and J 4 bases, with 14 bases left between them. This CDR3 is CASSPRGAGTEAFF. CDR3 sequence (DNA): TGTGCCAGCAGCCCACGGGGGGCAGGCACTGAAGCTTTCTTT.

The chain links TRBV9 to TRBJ2-7, with 12 positions matching TRBD1. The germline V gene has CDR1 SGDLS and CDR2 YYNGEE. Trimming took 4 bases from V and 6 from J; bases not matched to a gene: 11. CDR3 length: 16 amino acids. The CDR3 DNA sequence: TGTGCCAGCAGCCCTTGGGGACAGGGGGCAATAGGCGAGCAGTACTTC. It codes for CASSPWGQGAIGEQYF.

This rearrangement joins TRBV6-5 to TRBJ2-7; TRBD1 aligns across 9 bases. The CDR3 covers 14 residues. Per germline, CDR1 MNHEY and CDR2 SVGAGI. Germline trimming cut 6 bases from V and 10 bases from J; bases unmatched to any gene: 13. CDR3 nucleotide sequence: TGTGCCAGCAGGAGGACAGGGGTCGCCTTCGGTCAGTACTTC. Translation gives CASRRTGVAFGQYF.

V and J are TRBV5-6 and TRBJ2-1, with 10 bases that match TRBD1. The V gene end was trimmed by 2 bases and the J gene end by 6 bases; junction bases not matched to a gene: 8. From germline, CDR1 is SGHDT and CDR2 YYEEEE. The CDR3 spans 16 residues. The CDR3 DNA sequence: TGTGCCAGCAGCTTAATGACAGGGGGCGCCGTCAATGAGCAGTTCTTC. Its translation: CASSLMTGGAVNEQFF.

V and J are TRBV19 and TRBJ2-7; 7 bases match TRBD1. Per the germline V gene, CDR1 is LNHDA and CDR2 is SQIVND (reference sequence). Unmatched junction bases numbered 9, after V lost 3 bases and J lost 7 bases. The CDR3 length is 14 residues. The CDR3 DNA follows: TGTGCCAGTAGTATTCGAGACAGGGTCGGGGAGCAGTACTTC. It yields the protein CASSIRDRVGEQYF.

The chain is built from TRBV18 and TRBJ2-2; D might be TRBD1 or TRBD2, each matching 5 bases. This CDR3 has 14 amino acids. V lost 3 bases to trimming and J lost 4 bases, with 9 bases between them. Per the germline V gene, CDR1 is KGHSH and CDR2 is LQKENI. The DNA of the CDR3 is TGTGCCAGCTCACCTCCCGGGGCCACCGGGGAGCTGTTTTTT. Protein sequence: CASSPPGATGELFF.

The chain has TRBV5-1 and TRBJ2-2; D possibly corresponds to TRBD1 (5 bases). Germline CDR1 SGHRS, CDR2 YFSETQ. The germline V and J ends were trimmed by 1 base and 5 bases, with 12 bases remaining between them. CDR3 length equals 15 residues. CDR3 nucleotides: TGCGCCAGCAGCTTGTACGCAGGGAATACCGGGGAGCTGTTTTTT. Translated: CASSLYAGNTGELFF.

This chain links TRBV5-1 with TRBJ1-4; no clear D. This CDR3 is built from 16 residues. The germline gives CDR1 SGHRS, CDR2 YFSETQ. V lost 0 bases, J lost 5 bases, and 14 bases lay in between. The CDR3 coding sequence is TGCGCCAGCAGCTTGGATCCGGCGGGTGTCAATGAAAAACTGTTTTTT. Its translation: CASSLDPAGVNEKLFF.

The V and J genes are TRBV19 and TRBJ2-6, with D perhaps matching TRBD1 (6 bases). Deletions cut 7 bases from V and 0 bases from J, with 22 bases between. CDR1 LNHDA and CDR2 SQIVND come from the germline V gene (reference sequence). The CDR3 covers 19 residues. This chain's CDR3 is CASKKREGGTYSGANVLTF. Written as DNA, the CDR3 is TGTGCCAGTAAGAAACGTGAAGGGGGAACATACTCTGGGGCCAACGTCCTGACTTTC. Filled out from reference TRBV19 and TRBJ2-6, the complete variable domain reads DGGITQSPKYLFRKEGQNVTLSCEQNLNHDAMYWYRQDPGQGLRLIYYSQIVNDFQKGDIAEGYSVSREKKESFPLTVTSAQKNPTAFYLCASKKREGGTYSGANVLTFGAGSRLTVL.

The V gene is TRBV14, the J gene TRBJ1-3; D is uncertain. The CDR3 runs 13 residues. The germline V and J ends were trimmed by 6 bases and 8 bases, with 14 bases remaining between them. Germline V CDR1 and CDR2: SGHDN, FVKESK. The CDR3 DNA reads as TGTGCCAGCAGGCCCAAACGGGCCTACACCATATATTTT. This encodes CASRPKRAYTIYF. The full variable domain, its missing parts supplied by reference TRBV14 and TRBJ1-3, is EAGVTQFPSHSVIEKGQTVTLRCDPISGHDNLYWYRRVMGKEIKFLLHFVKESKQDESGMPNNRFLAERTGGTYSTLKVQPAELEDSGVYFCASRPKRAYTIYFGEGSWLTVV.

The rearrangement uses TRBV5-1 and TRBJ2-2; D gene ambiguous. CDR1 and CDR2 from the germline V gene are SGHRS and YFSETQ. The CDR3 totals 14 residues. Trimming shortened V by 4 bases and J by 0 bases, and 7 bases separated the two germline ends. The CDR3 protein is CASSLTTNTGELFF. The CDR3 coding sequence is TGCGCCAGCAGCCTGACAACGAACACCGGGGAGCTGTTTTTT.

This chain links TRBV19 with TRBJ2-3; TRBD2 agrees at 7 bases. The CDR3 contains 15 residues. J was trimmed by 1 base and V by 5 bases; bases with no gene match: 6. Germline loops: CDR1 LNHDA, CDR2 SQIVND (reference sequence). CDR3 nucleotide sequence: TGTGCCAGTAGTCGGGGGGAACTTGGCACAGATACGCAGTATTTT. Translating gives CASSRGELGTDTQYF.

The chain recombines TRBV7-2 with TRBJ1-4; 9 bases align to TRBD1. The CDR3 has 13 amino acids. V shed 5 bases and J 8 bases; nucleotides not matched to a gene: 3. CDR1 SGHTA and CDR2 FQGNSA come from the germline V gene. The CDR3 spells CASSRDRAEKLFF. CDR3 in DNA: TGTGCCAGCAGCCGGGACAGGGCGGAAAAACTGTTTTTT. The whole variable domain, filled in from reference TRBV7-2 and TRBJ1-4, reads GAGVSQSPSNKVTEKGKDVELRCDPISGHTALYWYRQSLGQGLEFLIYFQGNSAPDKSGLPSDRFSAERTGGSVSTLTIQRTQQEDSAVYLCASSRDRAEKLFFGSGTQLSVL.

This clone was seen a few times. The chain carries TRBV11-2 and TRBJ2-1; the D is unclear. Trimming stripped 6 bases from V and 10 bases from J, with 7 bases between. The CDR3 spans 10 residues. CDR1 is SGHAT, CDR2 FQNNGV, per germline. CDR3 bases: TGTGCCAGCAGTACATTGGAGCAGTTCTTC. It encodes CASSTLEQFF.

The rearrangement uses TRBV4-3 and TRBJ2-3, with TRBD2 matching 7 bases. The length of the CDR3 is 13 residues. After removal of 1 base from V and 6 bases from J, the junction contained 1 base not matched to a gene. Germline V gene sequence: CDR1 LGHNA, CDR2 YSLEER. The CDR3 DNA reads as TGCGCCAGCAGCCAAGGGGAGGGGGATACGCAGTATTTT. This codes for CASSQGEGDTQYF.

The genes are TRBV7-9 and TRBJ1-4; maybe TRBD1 (5 bases). Trimming cost V 2 bases and J 4 bases, with 5 bases left between them. The germline gives CDR1 SEHNR, CDR2 FQNEAQ (reference sequence). This CDR3 is 13 amino acids long. Written as DNA, the CDR3 is TGTGCCAGCAGCTTACAGGGTAATGAAAAACTGTTTTTT. Translated, it gives CASSLQGNEKLFF.

The chain is built from TRBV29-1 and TRBJ1-1; D gene uncertain. The length of the CDR3 is 11 residues. V dropped 5 bases and J dropped 7 bases, with 11 bases sitting between them. Germline-derived CDR1 and CDR2 are SQVTM and ANQGSEA. The CDR3 DNA sequence: TGCAGCGTTTGGAGCGGGATTGAAGCTTTCTTT. Encoded protein: CSVWSGIEAFF. Complete variable domain (other parts from reference TRBV29-1 and TRBJ1-1): SAVISQKPSRDICQRGTSLTIQCQVDSQVTMMFWYRQQPGQSLTLIATANQGSEATYESGFVIDKFPISRPNLTFSTLTVSNMSPEDSSIYLCSVWSGIEAFFGQGTRLTVV.

The chain combines TRBV28 with TRBJ2-7; the D gene is possibly TRBD1 (5 bases). V shed 1 base and J shed 6 bases, with 7 bases lying between them. The CDR3 is 12 residues long. Germline-derived CDR1 and CDR2 are MDHEN and SYDVKM. The CDR3 protein is CASSLSGFEQYF. CDR3 nucleotide sequence: TGTGCCAGCAGTTTATCAGGGTTCGAGCAGTACTTC.

The chain combines TRBV27 with TRBJ1-1; D remains unclear. Germline CDR1 is MNHEY and CDR2 is SMNVEV (reference sequence). V was cut by 8 bases and J by 1 base, with 14 bases left in between. The CDR3 runs 14 residues. CDR3 residues: CASAPTRGNTEAFF. In nucleotides, the CDR3 is TGTGCCAGCGCCCCGACCCGGGGGAACACTGAAGCTTTCTTT.

The V call is TRBV6-5, the J call TRBJ1-5; D not certain. This CDR3 spans 15 amino acids. Germline V gives CDR1 MNHEY, CDR2 SVGAGI. Trimming took off 8 bases at V and 0 bases at J, with 14 bases between the two ends. The CDR3 nucleotides read TGTGCCAGCTCCAAAGTCCCAGTTAGCAATCAGCCCCAGCATTTT. Amino acids: CASSKVPVSNQPQHF.

This clone was counted once. CDR3 residues: CASSQVASGGASGNEQFF. In nucleotides, the CDR3 is TGCGCCAGCAGCCAAGTTGCTAGCGGGGGGGCCAGCGGGAATGAGCAGTTCTTC. The chain combines TRBV4-3 with TRBJ2-1; TRBD2 matches at 12 bases. V lost 1 base and J lost 7; bases outside the gene matches: 11. CDR3 length equals 18 residues. Per germline, CDR1 LGHNA and CDR2 YSLEER.

V is TRBV2 and J is TRBJ2-5, with TRBD1 matching 10 bases. J was trimmed by 2 bases and V by 6 bases; bases with no gene match: 3. From germline, CDR1 is SNHLY and CDR2 FYNNEI. The CDR3 has 14 amino acids. CDR3 in amino acids: CASSMDRGQETQYF. In DNA, the CDR3 is TGTGCCAGCAGCATGGACAGGGGGCAAGAGACCCAGTACTTC.

The chain joins TRBV19 to TRBJ1-1, with unresolved D. The CDR3 consists of 13 residues. Germline V gene lookup returns CDR1 LNHDA and CDR2 SQIVND (reference sequence). The germline V and J ends were trimmed by 7 bases and 0 bases, with 9 bases remaining between them. CDR3 in amino acids: CASKNPLNTEAFF. CDR3 DNA sequence: TGTGCCAGTAAGAACCCTTTGAACACTGAAGCTTTCTTT.

V is TRBV6-1 and J is TRBJ2-1; D is unresolved. The CDR3 is 11 residues long. The V gene lost 3 bases and the J gene lost 12 bases, with 9 bases spanning the gap. The germline CDR1 and CDR2 sequences are MNHNS and SASEGT. This chain's CDR3 is CASSDYQGQFF. DNA of the CDR3: TGTGCCAGCAGTGACTATCAAGGGCAGTTCTTC.